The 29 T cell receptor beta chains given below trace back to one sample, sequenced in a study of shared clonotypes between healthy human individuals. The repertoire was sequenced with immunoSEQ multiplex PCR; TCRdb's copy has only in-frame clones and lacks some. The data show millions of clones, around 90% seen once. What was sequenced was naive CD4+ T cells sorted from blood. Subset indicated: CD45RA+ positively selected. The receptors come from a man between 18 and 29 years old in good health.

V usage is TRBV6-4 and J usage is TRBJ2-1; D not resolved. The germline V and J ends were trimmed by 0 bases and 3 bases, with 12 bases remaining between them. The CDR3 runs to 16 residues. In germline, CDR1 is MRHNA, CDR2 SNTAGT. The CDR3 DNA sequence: TGTGCCAGCAGTGACTCGTTTCGGAACCTCTACAATGAGCAGTTCTTC. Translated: CASSDSFRNLYNEQFF.

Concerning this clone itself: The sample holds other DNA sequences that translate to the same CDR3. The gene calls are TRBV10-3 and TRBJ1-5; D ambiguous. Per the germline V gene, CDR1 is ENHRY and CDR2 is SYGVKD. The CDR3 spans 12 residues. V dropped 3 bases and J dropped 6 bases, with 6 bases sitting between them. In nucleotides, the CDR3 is TGTGCCATCAGTGACGCGGGTCAGCCCCAGCATTTT. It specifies CAISDAGQPQHF.

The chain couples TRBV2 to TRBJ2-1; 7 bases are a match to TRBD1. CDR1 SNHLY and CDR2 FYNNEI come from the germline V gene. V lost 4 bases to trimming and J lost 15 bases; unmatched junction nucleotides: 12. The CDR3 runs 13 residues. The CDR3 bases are TGTGCCAGCAGTGGCTACGGACAGGCCATAGGGTTCTTC. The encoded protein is CASSGYGQAIGFF.

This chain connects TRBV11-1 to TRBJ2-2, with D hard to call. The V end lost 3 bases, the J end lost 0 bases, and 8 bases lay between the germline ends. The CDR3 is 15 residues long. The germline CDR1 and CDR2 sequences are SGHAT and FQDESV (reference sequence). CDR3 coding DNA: TGTGCCAGCAGCTTGGGCAAATCGAACACCGGGGAGCTGTTTTTT. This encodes CASSLGKSNTGELFF.

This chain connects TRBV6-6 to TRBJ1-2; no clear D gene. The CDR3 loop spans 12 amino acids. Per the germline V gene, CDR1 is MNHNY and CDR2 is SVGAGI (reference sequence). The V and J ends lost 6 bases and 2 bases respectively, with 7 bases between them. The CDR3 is CASRNDNYGYTF. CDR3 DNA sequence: TGTGCCAGCAGAAACGACAACTATGGCTACACCTTC.

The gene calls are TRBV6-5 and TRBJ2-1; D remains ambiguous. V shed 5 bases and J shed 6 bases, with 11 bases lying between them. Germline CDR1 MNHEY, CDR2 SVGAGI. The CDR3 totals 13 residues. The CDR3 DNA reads TGTGCCAGCAGTGAGACGACCCGCAATGAGCAGTTCTTC. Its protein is CASSETTRNEQFF.

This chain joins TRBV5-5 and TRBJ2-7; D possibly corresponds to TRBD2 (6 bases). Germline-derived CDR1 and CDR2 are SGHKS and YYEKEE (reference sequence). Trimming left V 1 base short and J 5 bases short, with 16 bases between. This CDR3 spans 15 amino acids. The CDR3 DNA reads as TGTGCCAGCAGCTTGATATACCGTGGGGAGGACGAGCAGTACTTC. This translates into CASSLIYRGEDEQYF.

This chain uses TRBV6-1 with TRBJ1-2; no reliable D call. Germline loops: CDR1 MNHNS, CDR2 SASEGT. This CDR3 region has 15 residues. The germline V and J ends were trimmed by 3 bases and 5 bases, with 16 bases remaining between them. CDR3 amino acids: CASSEGIRVEYGYTF. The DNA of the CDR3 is TGTGCCAGCAGTGAGGGAATAAGGGTAGAATATGGCTACACCTTC.

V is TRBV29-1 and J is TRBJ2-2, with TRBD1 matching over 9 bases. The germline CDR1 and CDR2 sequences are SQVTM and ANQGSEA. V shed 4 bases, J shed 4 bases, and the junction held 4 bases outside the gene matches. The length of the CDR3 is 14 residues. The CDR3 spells CSVGGQGGTGELFF. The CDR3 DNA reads TGCAGCGTTGGGGGACAGGGAGGCACCGGGGAGCTGTTTTTT.

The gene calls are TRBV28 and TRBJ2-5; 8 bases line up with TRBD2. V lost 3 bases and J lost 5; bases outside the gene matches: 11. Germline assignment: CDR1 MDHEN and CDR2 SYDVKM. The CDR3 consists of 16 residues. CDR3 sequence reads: CASSFRFGGAQETQYF. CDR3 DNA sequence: TGTGCCAGCAGTTTTCGTTTCGGGGGGGCACAGGAGACCCAGTACTTC.

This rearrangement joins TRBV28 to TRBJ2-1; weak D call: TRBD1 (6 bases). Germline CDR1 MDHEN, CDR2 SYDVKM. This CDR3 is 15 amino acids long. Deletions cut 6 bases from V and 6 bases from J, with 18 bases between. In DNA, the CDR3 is TGTGCCAGCAGCTCAGGGGCGAGTGGCGGCAATGAGCAGTTCTTC. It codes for CASSSGASGGNEQFF.

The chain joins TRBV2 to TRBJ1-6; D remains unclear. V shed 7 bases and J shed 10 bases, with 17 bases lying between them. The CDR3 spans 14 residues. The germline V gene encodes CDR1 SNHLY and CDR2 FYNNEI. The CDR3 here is CASTAGGLRSPLHF. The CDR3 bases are TGTGCCAGCACTGCGGGAGGGTTGAGATCACCCCTCCACTTT.

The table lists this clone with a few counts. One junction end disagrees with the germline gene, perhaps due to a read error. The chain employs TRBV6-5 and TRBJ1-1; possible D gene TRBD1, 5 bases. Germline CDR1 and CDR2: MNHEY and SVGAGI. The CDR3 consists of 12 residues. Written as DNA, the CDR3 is TGTGCCAGCAGTTACTCGGGACTTAAAGATATTTTT. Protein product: CASSYSGLKDIF.

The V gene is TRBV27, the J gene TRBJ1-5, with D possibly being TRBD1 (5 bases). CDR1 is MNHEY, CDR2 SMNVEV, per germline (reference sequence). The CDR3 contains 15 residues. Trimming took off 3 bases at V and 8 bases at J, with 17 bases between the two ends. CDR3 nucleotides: TGTGCCAGCAGTTTGACAGATTCCAAAGGCGAGCCCCAGCATTTT. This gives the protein CASSLTDSKGEPQHF.

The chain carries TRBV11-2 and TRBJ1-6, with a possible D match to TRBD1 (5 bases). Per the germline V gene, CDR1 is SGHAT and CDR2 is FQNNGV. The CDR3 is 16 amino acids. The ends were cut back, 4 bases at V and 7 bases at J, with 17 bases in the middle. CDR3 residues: CASSSGLGTSNSPLHF. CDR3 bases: TGTGCCAGCAGCTCAGGATTGGGGACTTCCAATTCACCCCTCCACTTT.

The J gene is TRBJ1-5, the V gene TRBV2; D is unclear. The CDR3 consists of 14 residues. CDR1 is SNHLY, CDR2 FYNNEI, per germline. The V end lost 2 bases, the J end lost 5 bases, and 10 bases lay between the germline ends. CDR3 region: CASSELSADQPQHF. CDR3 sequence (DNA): TGTGCCAGCAGTGAACTGTCCGCTGATCAGCCCCAGCATTTT.

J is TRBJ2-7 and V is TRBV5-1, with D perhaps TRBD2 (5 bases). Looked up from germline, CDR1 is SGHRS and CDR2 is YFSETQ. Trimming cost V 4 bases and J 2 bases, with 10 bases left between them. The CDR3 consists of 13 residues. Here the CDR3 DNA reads TGCGCCAGCAGCCCTGAGGGCACCTACGAGCAGTACTTC. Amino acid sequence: CASSPEGTYEQYF.

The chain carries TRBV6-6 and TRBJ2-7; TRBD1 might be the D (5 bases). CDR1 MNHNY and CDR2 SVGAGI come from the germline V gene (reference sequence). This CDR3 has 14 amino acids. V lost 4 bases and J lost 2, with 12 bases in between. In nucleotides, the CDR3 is TGTGCCAGCAGTTTAGACAGAACTACCTACGAGCAGTACTTC. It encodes CASSLDRTTYEQYF.

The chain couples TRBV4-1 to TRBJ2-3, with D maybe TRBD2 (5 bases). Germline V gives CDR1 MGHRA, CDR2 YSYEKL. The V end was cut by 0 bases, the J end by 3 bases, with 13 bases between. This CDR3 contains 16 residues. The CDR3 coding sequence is TGCGCCAGCAGCCAAGAACCAGCGGTGCAAACAGATACGCAGTATTTT. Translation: CASSQEPAVQTDTQYF.

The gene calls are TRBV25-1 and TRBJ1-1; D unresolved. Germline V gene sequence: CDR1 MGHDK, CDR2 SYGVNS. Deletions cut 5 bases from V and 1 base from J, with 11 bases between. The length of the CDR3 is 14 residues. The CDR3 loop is CASSFPGRNTEAFF. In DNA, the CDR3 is TGTGCCAGCAGTTTTCCAGGCAGGAACACTGAAGCTTTCTTT.

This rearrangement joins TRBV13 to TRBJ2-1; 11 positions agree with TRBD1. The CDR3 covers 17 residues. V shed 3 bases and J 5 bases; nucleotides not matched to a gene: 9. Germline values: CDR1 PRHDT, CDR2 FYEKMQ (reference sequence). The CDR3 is CASSFRTGGFPNNEQFF. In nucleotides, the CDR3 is TGTGCCAGCAGCTTCCGGACAGGGGGCTTTCCTAACAATGAGCAGTTCTTC.

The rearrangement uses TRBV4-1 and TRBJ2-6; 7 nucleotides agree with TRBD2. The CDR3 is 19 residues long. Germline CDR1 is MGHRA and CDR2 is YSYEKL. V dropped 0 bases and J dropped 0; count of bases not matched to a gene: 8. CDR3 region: CASSQDWGGRSSGANVLTF. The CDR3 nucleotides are TGCGCCAGCAGCCAAGATTGGGGGGGAAGAAGCTCTGGGGCCAACGTCCTGACTTTC.

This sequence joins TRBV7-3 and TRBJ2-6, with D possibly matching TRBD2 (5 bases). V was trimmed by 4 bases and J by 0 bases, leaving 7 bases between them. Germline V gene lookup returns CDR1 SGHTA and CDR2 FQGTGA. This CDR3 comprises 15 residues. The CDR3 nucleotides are TGTGCCAGCAGCTCGGGGAGCTCTGGGGCCAACGTCCTGACTTTC. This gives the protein CASSSGSSGANVLTF.

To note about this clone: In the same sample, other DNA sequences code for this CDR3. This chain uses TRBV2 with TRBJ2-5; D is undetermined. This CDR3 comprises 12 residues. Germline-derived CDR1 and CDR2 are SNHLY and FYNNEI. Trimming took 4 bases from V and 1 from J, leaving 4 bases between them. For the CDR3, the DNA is TGTGCCAGCAGTGTCTCCCAAGAGACCCAGTACTTC. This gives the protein CASSVSQETQYF.

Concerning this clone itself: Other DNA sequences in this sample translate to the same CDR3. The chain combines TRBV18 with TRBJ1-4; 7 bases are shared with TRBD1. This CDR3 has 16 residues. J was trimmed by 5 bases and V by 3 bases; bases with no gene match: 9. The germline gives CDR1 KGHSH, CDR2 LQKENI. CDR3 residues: CASSPGTAGSNEKLFF. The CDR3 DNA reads TGTGCCAGCTCACCGGGGACAGCCGGATCAAATGAAAAACTGTTTTTT.

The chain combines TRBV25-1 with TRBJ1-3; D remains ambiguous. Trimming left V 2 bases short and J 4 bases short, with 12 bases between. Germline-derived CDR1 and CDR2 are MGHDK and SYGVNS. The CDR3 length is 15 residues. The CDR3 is CASSESTLGGNTIYF. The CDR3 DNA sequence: TGTGCCAGCAGTGAAAGTACCTTGGGGGGAAACACCATATATTTT.

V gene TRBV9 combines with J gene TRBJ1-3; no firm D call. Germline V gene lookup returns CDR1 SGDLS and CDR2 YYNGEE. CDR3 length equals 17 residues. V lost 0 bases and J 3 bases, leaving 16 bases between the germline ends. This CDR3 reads CASSVAGSIADGNTIYF. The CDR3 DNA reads TGTGCCAGCAGCGTAGCGGGGTCGATAGCTGATGGAAACACCATATATTTT. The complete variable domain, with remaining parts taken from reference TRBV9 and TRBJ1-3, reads DSGVTQTPKHLITATGQRVTLRCSPRSGDLSVYWYQQSLDQGLQFLIQYYNGEERAKGNILERFSAQQFPDLHSELNLSSLELGDSALYFCASSVAGSIADGNTIYFGEGSWLTVV.

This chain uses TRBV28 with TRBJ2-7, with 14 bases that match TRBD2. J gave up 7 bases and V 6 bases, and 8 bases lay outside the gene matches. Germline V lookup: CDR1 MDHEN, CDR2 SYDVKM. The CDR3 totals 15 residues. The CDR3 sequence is CASRPPGLAGEEQYF. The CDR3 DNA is TGTGCCAGCAGGCCTCCGGGACTAGCGGGGGAAGAGCAGTACTTC. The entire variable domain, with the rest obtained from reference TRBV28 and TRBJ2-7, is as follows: DVKVTQSSRYLVKRTGEKVFLECVQDMDHENMFWYRQDPGLGLRLIYFSYDVKMKEKGDIPEGYSVSREKKERFSLILESASTNQTSMYLCASRPPGLAGEEQYFGPGTRLTVT.

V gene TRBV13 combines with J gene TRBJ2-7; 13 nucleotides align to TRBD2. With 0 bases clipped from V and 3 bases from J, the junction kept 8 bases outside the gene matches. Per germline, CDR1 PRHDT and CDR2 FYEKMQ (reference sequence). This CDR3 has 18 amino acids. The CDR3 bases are TGTGCCAGCAGCTTAGGCCTAGCGGGACTAGCGGGACTCTACGAGCAGTACTTC. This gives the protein CASSLGLAGLAGLYEQYF.